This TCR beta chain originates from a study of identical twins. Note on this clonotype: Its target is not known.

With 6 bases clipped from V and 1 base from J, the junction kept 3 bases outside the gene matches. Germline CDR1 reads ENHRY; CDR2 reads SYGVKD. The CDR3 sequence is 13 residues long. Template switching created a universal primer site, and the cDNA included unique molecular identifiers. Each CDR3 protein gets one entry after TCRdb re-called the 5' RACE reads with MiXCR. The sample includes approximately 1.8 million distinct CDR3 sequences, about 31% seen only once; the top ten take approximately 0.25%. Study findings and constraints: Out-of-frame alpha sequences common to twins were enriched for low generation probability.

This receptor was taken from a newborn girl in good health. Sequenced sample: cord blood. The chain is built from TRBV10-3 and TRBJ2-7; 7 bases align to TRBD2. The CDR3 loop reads CAIRAGDSYEQYF. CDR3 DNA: TGTGCCATCAGGGCGGGGGATTCCTACGAGCAGTACTTC.